These 17 T cell receptor beta chains originate from one sample sequenced in a study of T cells after posttransplantation cyclophosphamide. The naive gate required viable CD3+CD4+ or CD3+CD8+ cells with CCR7+CD45RA+CD45RO-CD95-CD27+CD28+ phenotype. Sequenced by immunoSEQ multiplex PCR; TCRdb stores in-frame clones only, minus some. In the table there are about 16,000 clones, around 94% of which are singletons. Sequences were obtained from naive CD4+ T cells sorted from blood. The receptors shown here come from a woman aged 50 to 65 in good health and a related stem cell transplant donor.

The gene calls are TRBV7-2 and TRBJ1-6; D is uncertain. CDR1 is SGHTA and CDR2 is FQGNSA in the germline V gene. The CDR3 has 15 residues. The V gene lost 3 bases and the J gene lost 1 base, with 7 bases spanning the gap. The CDR3 here is CASSFEGSYNSPLHF. The CDR3 DNA sequence: TGTGCCAGCAGCTTTGAGGGATCCTATAATTCACCCCTCCACTTT.

The V gene is TRBV7-2, the J gene TRBJ2-3, with a tentative D call TRBD2 (6 bases). The CDR3 is made up of 12 amino acids. V shed 4 bases and J shed 14 bases, with 16 bases lying between them. Germline loops: CDR1 SGHTA, CDR2 FQGNSA. CDR3 in amino acids: CASSWGLSPPYF. DNA for the CDR3: TGTGCCAGCAGCTGGGGACTTTCTCCTCCGTATTTT.

The V call is TRBV9, the J call TRBJ2-3; D call uncertain. Trimming took 4 bases from V and 3 from J, leaving 6 bases between them. Germline V CDR1 and CDR2: SGDLS, YYNGEE. The CDR3 has 12 amino acids. The CDR3, as DNA: TGTGCCAGCAGCCCCCATACAGATACGCAGTATTTT. It specifies CASSPHTDTQYF.

The chain is built from TRBV7-2 and TRBJ2-5; D is perhaps TRBD1 (5 bases). This CDR3 has 17 amino acids. Trimming took 1 base from V and 4 from J, leaving 19 bases between them. The V gene's germline CDR1 is SGHTA and CDR2 FQGNSA. DNA for the CDR3: TGTGCCAGCAGCTTAGTGGCACCAGGGTTCGGCGCAGAGACCCAGTACTTC. It is translated as CASSLVAPGFGAETQYF.

The V and J genes are TRBV4-2 and TRBJ2-2; 9 nucleotides match TRBD2. From germline, CDR1 is LGHNA and CDR2 YNFKEQ. Unmatched junction bases numbered 7, after V lost 2 bases and J lost 3 bases. This CDR3 comprises 17 residues. The CDR3: CASSQSTSGWDTGELFF. CDR3 DNA: TGTGCCAGCAGCCAATCAACTAGCGGGTGGGACACCGGGGAGCTGTTTTTT.

This chain links TRBV15 with TRBJ1-5; D uncertain. Trimming took 0 bases from V and 7 from J, leaving 10 bases between them. Germline V CDR1 and CDR2: LNHNV, YYDKDF (reference sequence). The CDR3 has 14 amino acids. The CDR3 DNA reads TGTGCCACCAGCAGAGATGTTAGCTCGCAGCCCCAGCATTTT. Its protein is CATSRDVSSQPQHF.

The chain has TRBV28 and TRBJ2-7; 9 nucleotides match TRBD1. This CDR3 spans 17 amino acids. The junction had 11 bases not matched to a gene; V was cut back by 0 bases and J by 5 bases. Germline CDR1 is MDHEN and CDR2 is SYDVKM. The CDR3 region has the DNA TGTGCCAGCAGTTTATGGGGACAGGGACCCCTCGGGCACGAGCAGTACTTC. It specifies CASSLWGQGPLGHEQYF. Based on the CDR3 plus reference TRBV28 and TRBJ2-7, the full variable domain is DVKVTQSSRYLVKRTGEKVFLECVQDMDHENMFWYRQDPGLGLRLIYFSYDVKMKEKGDIPEGYSVSREKKERFSLILESASTNQTSMYLCASSLWGQGPLGHEQYFGPGTRLTVT.

The chain has TRBV4-2 and TRBJ2-3; 13 bases align to TRBD2. The CDR3 is 19 residues long. Unmatched junction bases numbered 10, after V lost 0 bases and J lost 4 bases. Germline CDR1 reads LGHNA; CDR2 reads YNFKEQ. The CDR3 region is CASSQELGLAGSVADTQYF. The CDR3, as DNA: TGTGCCAGCAGCCAAGAGTTGGGACTAGCGGGAAGCGTGGCAGATACGCAGTATTTT.

The CDR3, as DNA: TGTGCCACCAGCAGGACCACGGGACAGGGTGAGGGCTACACCTTC. It codes for CATSRTTGQGEGYTF. J is TRBJ1-2 and V is TRBV15, with 9 bases that match TRBD1. Trimming took 3 bases from V and 8 from J; bases not matched to a gene: 10. The CDR3 extends over 15 amino acids. Germline V gives CDR1 LNHNV, CDR2 YYDKDF (reference sequence).

The genes are TRBV29-1 and TRBJ2-1; a possible D gene is TRBD1 (5 bases). The length of the CDR3 is 14 residues. Germline CDR1 and CDR2: SQVTM and ANQGSEA. The CDR3, as DNA: TGCGCCTCGGAGAAGGGGATCGCCTACAATGAGCAGTTCTTC. Amino acids: CASEKGIAYNEQFF.

The gene calls are TRBV19 and TRBJ1-1; D may be TRBD1 (6 bases). V was shortened by 7 bases and J by 1 base, with 19 bases between the two germline ends. Germline V lookup: CDR1 LNHDA, CDR2 SQIVND (reference sequence). The CDR3 is made up of 16 amino acids. CDR3 in DNA: TGTGCCAGTAACTCTCCCCCGGGGACACGGAACACTGAAGCTTTCTTT. Its translation is CASNSPPGTRNTEAFF.

V and J are TRBV7-2 and TRBJ1-4, with 7 bases matching TRBD1. This CDR3 has 16 residues. Trimming took 3 bases from V and 0 from J; bases not matched to a gene: 4. Germline V gene sequence: CDR1 SGHTA, CDR2 FQGNSA. As DNA, the CDR3 is TGTGCCAGCAGCTTGGGACAGCCTGCAACTAATGAAAAACTGTTTTTT. It encodes CASSLGQPATNEKLFF. Complete variable domain (other parts from reference TRBV7-2 and TRBJ1-4): GAGVSQSPSNKVTEKGKDVELRCDPISGHTALYWYRQSLGQGLEFLIYFQGNSAPDKSGLPSDRFSAERTGGSVSTLTIQRTQQEDSAVYLCASSLGQPATNEKLFFGSGTQLSVL.

The rearrangement uses TRBV10-1 and TRBJ2-5; a possible D gene is TRBD2 (6 bases). V gave up 4 bases and J gave up 2 bases, with 8 bases separating them. This CDR3 spans 13 amino acids. Germline-derived CDR1 and CDR2 are WNHNN and SYGVQD (reference sequence). Here the CDR3 reads CASSADYQETQYF. The CDR3 DNA follows: TGCGCCAGCAGTGCGGACTATCAAGAGACCCAGTACTTC.

This chain uses TRBV28 with TRBJ2-5, with 8 bases matching TRBD2. The J call is doubtful: the DNA matches TRBJ2-7 better. Germline CDR1 and CDR2: MDHEN and SYDVKM. CDR3 size: 13 residues. The CDR3 nucleotides are TGTGCCAGCAGCCCGGGAGGGGCATACGAGCAGTACTTC. It specifies CASSPGGAYEQYF.

V gene TRBV5-5 combines with J gene TRBJ2-1; 7 nucleotides align to TRBD1. Unmatched junction bases numbered 8, after V lost 4 bases and J lost 4 bases. Germline V lookup: CDR1 SGHKS, CDR2 YYEKEE (reference sequence). The CDR3 sequence is 15 residues long. Written as DNA, the CDR3 is TGTGCCAGCAGCAAACCGGGACAGTCTTACAATGAGCAGTTCTTC. This translates into CASSKPGQSYNEQFF. The whole variable domain, remainder taken from reference TRBV5-5 and TRBJ2-1, is DAGVTQSPTHLIKTRGQQVTLRCSPISGHKSVSWYQQVLGQGPQFIFQYYEKEERGRGNFPDRFSARQFPNYSSELNVNALLLGDSALYLCASSKPGQSYNEQFFGPGTRLTVL.

This clone turned up a few times. The gene calls are TRBV5-1 and TRBJ2-7; 13 positions match TRBD2. Germline V gene lookup returns CDR1 SGHRS and CDR2 YFSETQ. The length of the CDR3 is 17 residues. After removal of 2 bases from V and 4 bases from J, the junction contained 9 bases not matched to a gene. The CDR3 protein is CASSLPGTSGTGYEQYF. CDR3 sequence (DNA): TGCGCCAGCAGCTTACCCGGGACTAGCGGGACCGGGTACGAGCAGTACTTC.

This chain connects TRBV9 to TRBJ1-2; possibly TRBD1 for D (6 bases). V gave up 0 bases and J gave up 4 bases, with 13 bases separating them. Germline values: CDR1 SGDLS, CDR2 YYNGEE. The length of the CDR3 is 15 residues. The CDR3 DNA sequence: TGTGCCAGCAGCGTAGATGGGGGCCTTGGCTATGGCTACACCTTC. Its protein product is CASSVDGGLGYGYTF.